This T cell receptor beta chain came from a study of radiotherapy plus CTLA-4 blockade in lung cancer. The CDR3 covers 13 residues. V lost 0 bases and J 6 bases, leaving 9 bases between the germline ends. Germline CDR1 GTSNPN, CDR2 SVGIG (reference sequence). General study points: In blood, early T cell clone dynamics reportedly predicted response best, together with interferon-beta. Once radiotherapy plus ipilimumab had been given, TCR clones derived from tumor expanded in blood.

It was focal radiation plus CTLA-4 blockade with ipilimumab that patients with chemo-refractory metastatic non-small-cell lung cancer received. On this clone itself: The target antigen is unknown.

Some clones are missing from TCRdb's copy, which holds only in-frame ones; the method was immunoSEQ multiplex PCR. The sample includes around 77,000 clones, 70% to 80% of them seen just once. The sequencing used peripheral blood, collected from a patient treated with radiotherapy plus ipilimumab. This clonotype was obtained from a human donor with non-small cell lung cancer whose response to radiotherapy plus ipilimumab could not be evaluated. The rearrangement joins TRBV30 to TRBJ1-5; no reliable D call. This CDR3 reads CAWSVAGFQPQHF. In DNA form, the CDR3 reads TGTGCCTGGAGTGTGGCGGGGTTTCAGCCCCAGCATTTT.